This is a list of T cell receptor beta chains from one sample in a study of PD-1 blockade in classical Hodgkin lymphoma. Sequenced by immunoSEQ multiplex PCR; TCRdb stores in-frame clones only, minus some. This sample has tens of thousands of clones; approximately 74% occur once, and the top ten carry about a sixth. The sample here was peripheral blood mononuclear cells (PBMCs), taken at baseline. These receptors all stem from a human donor with classical Hodgkin lymphoma. CDR3s include the opening cysteine and the closing phenylalanine or tryptophan. The D gene is left open where the match is weak. Clone size is not always given. Where it is, it says once, few, many or a class for expanded clones.

v_gene	abundance	d_gene	j_gene	CDR3aa	CDR3nt
TRBV19	few	TRBD1	TRBJ1-1	CASSILSRQGGTEAFF	TGTGCCAGTAGTATCCTCTCTAGACAGGGGGGGACTGAAGCTTTCTTT
TRBV7-2	NA	TRBD2	TRBJ2-7	CASSLGSSGSVEQYF	TGTGCCAGCAGCTTAGGGTCTAGCGGGAGTGTAGAGCAGTACTTC
TRBV6-5	NA	NA	TRBJ2-7	CASRQTVAYEQYF	TGTGCCAGCAGGCAGACAGTAGCCTACGAGCAGTACTTC
TRBV19	NA	NA	TRBJ2-5	CASSIRGMGQETQYF	TGTGCCAGTAGTATTCGGGGGATGGGCCAAGAGACCCAGTACTTC
TRBV9	NA	NA	TRBJ2-4	CASSIGPNPLKNIQYF	TGTGCCAGCAGCATCGGGCCTAACCCCCTAAAAAACATTCAGTACTTC
TRBV9	NA	TRBD2	TRBJ2-3	CASSAPGTSGAEPQYF	TGTGCCAGCAGCGCCCCTGGGACTAGCGGGGCGGAACCGCAGTATTTT
TRBV19	NA	NA	TRBJ1-4	CASKREPGHHEKLFF	TGTGCCAGTAAAAGAGAACCGGGACACCATGAAAAACTGTTTTTT
TRBV12-5	NA	NA	TRBJ2-3	CASGLALARTSTDTQYF	TGTGCTAGTGGTTTGGCCCTAGCGCGGACGAGCACAGATACGCAGTATTTT
TRBV9	few	NA	TRBJ1-1	CASSVLTSSGNTEAFF	TGTGCCAGCAGCGTATTGACATCCTCGGGGAACACTGAAGCTTTCTTT
TRBV15	few	NA	TRBJ2-2	CATSRETLINTGELFF	TGTGCCACCAGCAGAGAGACGTTAATTAACACCGGGGAGCTGTTTTTT
TRBV18	many	NA	TRBJ1-3	CASSPPSSSGNTIYF	TGTGCCAGCTCACCACCGAGCAGCTCTGGAAACACCATATATTTT
TRBV7-2	NA	NA	TRBJ1-3	CASSFRAGSDTIYF	TGTGCCAGCAGCTTCCGGGCAGGATCGGACACCATATATTTT
TRBV10-3	NA	NA	TRBJ2-2	CAISERQANTGELFF	TGTGCCATCAGTGAGCGACAGGCCAACACCGGGGAGCTGTTTTTT
TRBV2	NA	TRBD1	TRBJ1-5	CASSARSGQGAINQPQHF	TGTGCCAGCAGTGCTAGGTCAGGACAGGGGGCCATAAATCAGCCCCAGCATTTT
TRBV19	NA	NA	TRBJ1-1	CASSQGRVGTEAFF	TGTGCCAGTTCCCAGGGGCGAGTTGGAACTGAAGCTTTCTTT
TRBV7-2	NA	TRBD1	TRBJ2-2	CASTLGGTNTGELFF	TGTGCCAGCACCCTAGGGGGCACGAACACCGGGGAGCTGTTTTTT
TRBV6-5	NA	NA	TRBJ2-1	CAAGNNNEQFF	TGTGCCGCCGGGAACAACAATGAGCAGTTCTTC
TRBV15	NA	NA	TRBJ1-6	CATSRKGLQNSPLHF	TGTGCCACCAGCAGAAAGGGACTGCAAAATTCACCCCTCCACTTT
TRBV6-5	NA	TRBD2	TRBJ2-4	CASSFSPGLGNIQYF	TGTGCCAGCAGTTTTTCTCCGGGACTAGGGAACATTCAGTACTTC
TRBV28	NA	TRBD2	TRBJ2-7	CASRKSSGSSYEQYF	TGTGCCAGCAGAAAATCTAGCGGGAGCTCCTACGAGCAGTACTTC
TRBV28	NA	NA	TRBJ2-5	CASSHGGAGTQYF	TGTGCCAGCAGCCATGGGGGCGCGGGGACCCAGTACTTC
TRBV11-2	few	TRBD1	TRBJ2-1	CASSLPRDSPYNEQFF	TGTGCCAGCAGCTTACCCCGGGACAGTCCTTACAATGAGCAGTTCTTC
TRBV15	NA	NA	TRBJ2-1	CATSRDGGNNEQFF	TGTGCCACCAGCAGAGATGGGGGGAACAATGAGCAGTTCTTC
TRBV4-3	NA	TRBD1	TRBJ2-2	CASSQAMGQGASNTGELFF	TGCGCCAGCAGCCAAGCCATGGGACAGGGGGCCTCGAACACCGGGGAGCTGTTTTTT
TRBV19	NA	NA	TRBJ2-7	CASSTHGLATYEQYF	TGTGCCAGTAGTACACACGGACTGGCTACCTACGAGCAGTACTTC
TRBV6-5	NA	NA	TRBJ1-2	CASSYDRSYGYTF	TGTGCCAGCAGCTATGACAGGTCTTATGGCTACACCTTC
TRBV19	NA	NA	TRBJ1-6	CASSMLDSPLHF	TGTGCCAGTAGTATGTTGGATTCACCCCTCCACTTT
TRBV20-1	medium-sized	NA	TRBJ2-5	CSAVKETQYF	TGCAGTGCTGTAAAAGAGACCCAGTACTTC
TRBV2	NA	TRBD1	TRBJ1-5	CASSEMGQSNQPQHF	TGTGCCAGCAGTGAAATGGGACAGAGCAATCAGCCCCAGCATTTT
TRBV6-6	NA	NA	TRBJ1-5	CASSYSANQPQHF	TGTGCCAGCAGTTACTCTGCGAATCAGCCCCAGCATTTT
TRBV19	NA	TRBD1	TRBJ1-5	CASGTGGNQPQHF	TGTGCCAGCGGGACAGGGGGCAATCAGCCCCAGCATTTT
TRBV6-5	medium-sized	TRBD1	TRBJ2-1	CASRDTGGGEQFF	TGTGCCAGCAGAGACACAGGGGGAGGTGAGCAGTTCTTC
TRBV28	NA	NA	TRBJ1-2	CASRPPGRGYTF	TGTGCCAGCAGGCCCCCCGGACGTGGCTACACCTTC
TRBV11-2	NA	NA	TRBJ1-2	CASSLDPGRYGYTF	TGTGCCAGCAGCTTAGATCCCGGGCGATATGGCTACACCTTC
TRBV6-5	NA	NA	TRBJ2-3	CASSTSGLTPDTQYF	TGTGCCAGCAGCACCTCGGGACTGACCCCCGATACGCAGTATTTT
TRBV28	NA	NA	TRBJ1-3	CASSLPGAVTGNTIYF	TGTGCCAGCAGTTTACCAGGGGCAGTAACTGGAAACACCATATATTTT
TRBV9	NA	TRBD2	TRBJ2-5	CASSVEGLAGEETQYF	TGTGCCAGCAGCGTAGAGGGACTAGCGGGGGAAGAGACCCAGTACTTC
TRBV7-2	NA	TRBD1	TRBJ2-4	CASSPRRRDRGDIQYF	TGTGCCAGCAGCCCCCGGCGTAGAGACAGGGGAGACATTCAGTACTTC
TRBV11-2	NA	NA	TRBJ2-6	CASSSEVRGANVLTF	TGTGCCAGCAGCTCGGAGGTACGTGGGGCCAACGTCCTGACTTTC
TRBV7-2	NA	NA	TRBJ1-2	CASSLGLEGGYTF	TGTGCCAGCAGCTTAGGGCTGGAGGGGGGCTACACCTTC
TRBV18	NA	TRBD2	TRBJ2-3	CASSRKGTSGGTDTQYF	TGTGCCAGCTCACGAAAAGGGACTAGCGGAGGCACAGATACGCAGTATTTT
TRBV11-1	NA	NA	TRBJ2-7	CASSNWEF	TGTGCCAGCAGCAACTGGGAATTC
TRBV18	few	TRBD1	TRBJ1-2	CASSPLADRGYGYTF	TGTGCCAGCTCACCACTGGCGGACAGGGGTTATGGCTACACCTTC
TRBV29-1	NA	NA	TRBJ2-5	CTMQTGQTQYF	TGCACCATGCAGACGGGTCAGACCCAGTACTTC
TRBV7-2	NA	NA	TRBJ2-2	CASSLAPLGLSGELFF	TGTGCCAGCAGCTTAGCGCCCCTGGGTTTAAGCGGGGAGCTGTTTTTT